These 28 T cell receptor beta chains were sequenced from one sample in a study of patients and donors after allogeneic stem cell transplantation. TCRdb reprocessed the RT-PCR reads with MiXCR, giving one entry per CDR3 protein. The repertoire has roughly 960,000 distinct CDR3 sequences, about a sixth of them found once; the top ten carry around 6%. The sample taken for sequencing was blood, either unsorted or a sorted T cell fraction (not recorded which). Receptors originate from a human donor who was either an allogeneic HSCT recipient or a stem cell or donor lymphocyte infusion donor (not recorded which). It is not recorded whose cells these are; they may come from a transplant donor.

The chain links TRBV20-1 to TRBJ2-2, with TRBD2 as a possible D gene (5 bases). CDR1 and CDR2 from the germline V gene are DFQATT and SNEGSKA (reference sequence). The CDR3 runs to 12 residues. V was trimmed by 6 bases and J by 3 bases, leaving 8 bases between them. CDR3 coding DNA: TGCAGTGCGGGAGTTCACACCGGGGAGCTGTTTTTT. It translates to CSAGVHTGELFF.

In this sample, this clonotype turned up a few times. In nucleotides, the CDR3 is TGTGCCAGCAGTTACTCGACAGGGAACACCGGGGAGCTGTTTTTT. Amino acids: CASSYSTGNTGELFF. This sequence joins TRBV6-5 and TRBJ2-2; D is perhaps TRBD1 (6 bases). The V gene lost 0 bases and the J gene lost 1 base, with 6 bases spanning the gap. Germline V gene data show CDR1 as MNHEY and CDR2 as SVGAGI. The CDR3 contains 15 residues.

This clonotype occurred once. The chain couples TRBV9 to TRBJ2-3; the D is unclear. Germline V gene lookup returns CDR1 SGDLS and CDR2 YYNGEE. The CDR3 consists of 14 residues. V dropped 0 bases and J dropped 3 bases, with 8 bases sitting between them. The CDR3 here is CASSVEGRTDTQYF. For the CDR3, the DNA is TGTGCCAGCAGCGTAGAAGGACGAACAGATACGCAGTATTTT. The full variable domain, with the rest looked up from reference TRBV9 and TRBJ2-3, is DSGVTQTPKHLITATGQRVTLRCSPRSGDLSVYWYQQSLDQGLQFLIQYYNGEERAKGNILERFSAQQFPDLHSELNLSSLELGDSALYFCASSVEGRTDTQYFGPGTRLTVL.

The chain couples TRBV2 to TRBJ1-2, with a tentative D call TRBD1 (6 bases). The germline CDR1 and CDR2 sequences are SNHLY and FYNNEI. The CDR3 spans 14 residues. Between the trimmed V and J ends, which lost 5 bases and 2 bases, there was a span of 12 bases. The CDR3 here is CASSKDRTNYGYTF. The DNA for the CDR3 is TGTGCCAGCAGTAAGGACAGAACCAACTATGGCTACACCTTC. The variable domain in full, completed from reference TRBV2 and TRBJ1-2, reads EPEVTQTPSHQVTQMGQEVILRCVPISNHLYFYWYRQILGQKVEFLVSFYNNEISEKSEIFDDQFSVERPDGSNFTLKIRSTKLEDSAMYFCASSKDRTNYGYTFGSGTRLTVV.

The CDR3 loop reads CASSGTGLFEQYF. In nucleotides, the CDR3 is TGTGCCAGCAGTGGGACAGGGCTCTTCGAGCAGTACTTC. The gene calls are TRBV12-3 or TRBV12-4 and TRBJ2-7; 9 nucleotides align to TRBD1. The CDR3 contains 13 residues. The J segment lost 6 bases and the V segment lost 5 bases, leaving 5 bases of the junction unmatched.

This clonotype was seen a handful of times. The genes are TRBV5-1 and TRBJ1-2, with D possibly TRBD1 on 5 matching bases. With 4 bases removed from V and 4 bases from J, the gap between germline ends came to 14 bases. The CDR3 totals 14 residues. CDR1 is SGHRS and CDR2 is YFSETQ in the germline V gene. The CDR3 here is CASSPTTDSYGYTF. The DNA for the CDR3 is TGCGCCAGCAGCCCAACGACAGATTCCTATGGCTACACCTTC.

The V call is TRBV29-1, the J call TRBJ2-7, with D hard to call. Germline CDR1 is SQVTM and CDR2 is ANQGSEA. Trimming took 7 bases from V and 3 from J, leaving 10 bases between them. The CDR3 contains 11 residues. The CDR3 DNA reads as TGCAGCGCAGGTCGTGTCTACGAGCAGTACTTC. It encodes CSAGRVYEQYF.

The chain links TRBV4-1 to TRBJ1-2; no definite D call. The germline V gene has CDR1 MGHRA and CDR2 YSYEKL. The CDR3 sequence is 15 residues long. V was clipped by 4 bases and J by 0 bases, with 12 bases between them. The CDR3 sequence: CASSPFSDPNYGYTF. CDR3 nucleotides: TGCGCCAGCAGCCCTTTTTCGGACCCTAACTATGGCTACACCTTC.

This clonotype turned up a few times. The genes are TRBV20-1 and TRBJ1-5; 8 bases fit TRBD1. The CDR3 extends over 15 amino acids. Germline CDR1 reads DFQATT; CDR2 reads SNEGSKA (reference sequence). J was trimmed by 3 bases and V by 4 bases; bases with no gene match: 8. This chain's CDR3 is CSAKEGTGYNQPQHF. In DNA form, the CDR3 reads TGCAGTGCTAAAGAAGGGACAGGTTACAATCAGCCCCAGCATTTT.

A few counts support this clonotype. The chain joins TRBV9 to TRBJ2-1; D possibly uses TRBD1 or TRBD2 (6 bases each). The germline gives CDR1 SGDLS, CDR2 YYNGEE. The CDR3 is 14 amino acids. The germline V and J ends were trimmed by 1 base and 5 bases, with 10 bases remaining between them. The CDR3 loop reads CASSVRGGNNEQFF. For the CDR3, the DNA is TGTGCCAGCAGCGTAAGAGGGGGGAACAATGAGCAGTTCTTC.

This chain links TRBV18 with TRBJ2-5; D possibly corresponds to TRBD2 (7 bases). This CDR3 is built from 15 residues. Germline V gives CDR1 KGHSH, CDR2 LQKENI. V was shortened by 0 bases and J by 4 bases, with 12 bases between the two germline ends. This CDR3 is CASSPPAGAGETQYF. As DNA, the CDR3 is TGTGCCAGCTCACCACCGGCGGGGGCTGGAGAGACCCAGTACTTC. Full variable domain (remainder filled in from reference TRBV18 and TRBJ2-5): NAGVMQNPRHLVRRRGQEARLRCSPMKGHSHVYWYRQLPEEGLKFMVYLQKENIIDESGMPKERFSAEFPKEGPSILRIQQVVRGDSAAYFCASSPPAGAGETQYFGPGTRLLVL.

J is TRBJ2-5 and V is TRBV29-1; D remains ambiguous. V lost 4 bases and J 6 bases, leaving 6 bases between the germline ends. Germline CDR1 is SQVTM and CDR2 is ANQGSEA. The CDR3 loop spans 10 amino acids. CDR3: CSVVQQTQYF. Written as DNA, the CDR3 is TGCAGCGTTGTACAGCAGACCCAGTACTTC.

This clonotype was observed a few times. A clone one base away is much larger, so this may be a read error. CDR3 in amino acids: CASSSGTTDTQYF. The CDR3 DNA is TGCGCCAGCAGCTCGGGGACCACAGATACGCAGTATTTT. This chain uses TRBV5-1 with TRBJ2-3, with D possibly being TRBD1 or TRBD2 (5 bases each). The V end lost 3 bases, the J end lost 2 bases, and 7 bases lay between the germline ends. The CDR3 sequence is 13 residues long. CDR1 SGHRS and CDR2 YFSETQ come from the germline V gene.

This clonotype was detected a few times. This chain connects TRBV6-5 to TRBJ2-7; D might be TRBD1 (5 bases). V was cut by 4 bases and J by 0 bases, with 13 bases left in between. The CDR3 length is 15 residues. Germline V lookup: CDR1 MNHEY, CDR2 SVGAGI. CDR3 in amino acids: CASSLGPLSSYEQYF. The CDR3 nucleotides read TGTGCCAGCAGTTTGGGGCCTTTGAGCTCCTACGAGCAGTACTTC.

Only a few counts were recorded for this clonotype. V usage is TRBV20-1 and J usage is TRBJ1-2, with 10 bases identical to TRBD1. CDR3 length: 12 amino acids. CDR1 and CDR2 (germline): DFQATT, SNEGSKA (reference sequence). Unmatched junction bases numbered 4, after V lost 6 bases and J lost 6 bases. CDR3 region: CSAFGQGDGYTF. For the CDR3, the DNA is TGCAGTGCCTTCGGACAGGGGGATGGCTACACCTTC.

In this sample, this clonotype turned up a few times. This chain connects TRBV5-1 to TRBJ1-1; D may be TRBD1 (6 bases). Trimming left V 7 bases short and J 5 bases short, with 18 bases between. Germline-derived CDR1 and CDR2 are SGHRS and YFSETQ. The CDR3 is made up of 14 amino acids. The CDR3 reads CASVSGDGRTEAFF. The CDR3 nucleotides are TGCGCCAGCGTATCAGGGGACGGGCGGACTGAAGCTTTCTTT.

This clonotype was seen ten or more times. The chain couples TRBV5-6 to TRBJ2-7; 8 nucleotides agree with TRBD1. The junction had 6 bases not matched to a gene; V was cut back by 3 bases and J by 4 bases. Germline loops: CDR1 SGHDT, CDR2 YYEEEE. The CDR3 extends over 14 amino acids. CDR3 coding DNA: TGTGCCAGCAGCTCAGGGACAGGCAATTACGAGCAGTACTTC. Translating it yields CASSSGTGNYEQYF.

The CDR3 region is CAWSHGKDYGYTF. In DNA form, the CDR3 reads TGTGCCTGGAGTCATGGGAAGGACTATGGCTACACCTTC. The V and J genes are TRBV30 and TRBJ1-2; D not resolved. The V gene's germline CDR1 is GTSNPN and CDR2 SVGIG (reference sequence). CDR3 length: 13 amino acids. The germline V and J ends were trimmed by 2 bases and 3 bases, with 10 bases remaining between them.

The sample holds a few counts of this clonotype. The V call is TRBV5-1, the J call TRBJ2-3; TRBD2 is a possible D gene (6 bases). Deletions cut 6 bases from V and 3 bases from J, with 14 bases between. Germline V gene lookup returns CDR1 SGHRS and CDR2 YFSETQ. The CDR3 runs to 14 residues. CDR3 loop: CASKVSGSTDTQYF. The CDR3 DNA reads TGCGCCAGCAAGGTCTCCGGGAGTACAGATACGCAGTATTTT.

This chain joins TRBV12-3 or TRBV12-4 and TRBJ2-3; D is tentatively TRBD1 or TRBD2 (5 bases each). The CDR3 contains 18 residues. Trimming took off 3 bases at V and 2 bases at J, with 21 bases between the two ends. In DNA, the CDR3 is TGTGCCAGCAGTTTGATCAAGGGGACCTTGATTGACACAGATACGCAGTATTTT. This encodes CASSLIKGTLIDTDTQYF.

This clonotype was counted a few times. The CDR3 loop is CASSKRGGQYQETQYF. For the CDR3, the DNA is TGTGCCAGCAGCAAACGAGGGGGCCAGTACCAAGAGACCCAGTACTTC. The V and J genes are TRBV21-1 and TRBJ2-5; TRBD1 reflects the table's D call only, with no check against the DNA. TRBV21-1 is deemed a pseudogene. The CDR3 totals 16 residues.

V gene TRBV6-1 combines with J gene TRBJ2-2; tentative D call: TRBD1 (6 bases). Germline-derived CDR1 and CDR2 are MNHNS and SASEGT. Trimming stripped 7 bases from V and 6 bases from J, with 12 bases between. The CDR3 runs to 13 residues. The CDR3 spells CASISGVSGELFF. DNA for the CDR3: TGTGCCAGCATCTCAGGGGTGTCCGGGGAGCTGTTTTTT.

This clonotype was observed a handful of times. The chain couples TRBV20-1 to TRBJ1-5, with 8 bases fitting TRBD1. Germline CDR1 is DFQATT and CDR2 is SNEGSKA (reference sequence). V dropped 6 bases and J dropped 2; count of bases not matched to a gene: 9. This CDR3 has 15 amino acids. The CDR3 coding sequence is TGCAGTGCAACAAAAGGACAGGGTGGCAATCAGCCCCAGCATTTT. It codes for CSATKGQGGNQPQHF.

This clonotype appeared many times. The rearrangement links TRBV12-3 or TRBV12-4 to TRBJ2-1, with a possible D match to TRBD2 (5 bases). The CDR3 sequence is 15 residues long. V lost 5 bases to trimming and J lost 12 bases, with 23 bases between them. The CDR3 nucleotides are TGTGCCAGCAGTGCCTTCGGCCTAGCCGAGCGTGGGCAGTTCTTC. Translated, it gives CASSAFGLAERGQFF.

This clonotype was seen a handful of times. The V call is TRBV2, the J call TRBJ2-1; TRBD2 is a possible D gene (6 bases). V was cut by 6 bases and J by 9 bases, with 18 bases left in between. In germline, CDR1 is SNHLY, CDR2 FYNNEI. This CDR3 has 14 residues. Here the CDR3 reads CASRGLTMNGEQFF. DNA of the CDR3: TGTGCCAGCAGGGGACTGACCATGAATGGTGAGCAGTTCTTC.

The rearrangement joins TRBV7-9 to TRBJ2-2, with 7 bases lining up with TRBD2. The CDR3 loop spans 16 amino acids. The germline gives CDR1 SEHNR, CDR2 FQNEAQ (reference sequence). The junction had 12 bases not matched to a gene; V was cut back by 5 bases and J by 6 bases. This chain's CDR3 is CASSPPKTSRAGELFF. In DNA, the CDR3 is TGTGCCAGCAGCCCCCCTAAGACTAGCAGGGCCGGGGAGCTGTTTTTT. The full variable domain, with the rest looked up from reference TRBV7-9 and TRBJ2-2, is DTGVSQNPRHKITKRGQNVTFRCDPISEHNRLYWYRQTLGQGPEFLTYFQNEAQLEKSRLLSDRFSAERPKGSFSTLEIQRTEQGDSAMYLCASSPPKTSRAGELFFGEGSRLTVL.

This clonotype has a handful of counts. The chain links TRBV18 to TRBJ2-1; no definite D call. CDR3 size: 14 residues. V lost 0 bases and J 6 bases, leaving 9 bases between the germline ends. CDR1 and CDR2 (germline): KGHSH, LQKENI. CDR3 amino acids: CASSPPSGINEQFF. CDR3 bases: TGTGCCAGCTCACCACCTAGTGGTATCAATGAGCAGTTCTTC. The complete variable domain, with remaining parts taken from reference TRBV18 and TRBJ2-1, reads NAGVMQNPRHLVRRRGQEARLRCSPMKGHSHVYWYRQLPEEGLKFMVYLQKENIIDESGMPKERFSAEFPKEGPSILRIQQVVRGDSAAYFCASSPPSGINEQFFGPGTRLTVL.

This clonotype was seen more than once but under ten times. The CDR3 bases are TGTGCCATCAGTGAGTACGACTGGAGCTCCTACAATGAGCAGTTCTTC. This translates into CAISEYDWSSYNEQFF. V usage is TRBV10-3 and J usage is TRBJ2-1; D is uncertain. Between the trimmed V and J ends, which lost 1 base and 0 bases, there was a span of 10 bases. Germline V gives CDR1 ENHRY, CDR2 SYGVKD. The CDR3 is 16 residues long.